This T cell receptor beta chain was identified in a study of T cells after yellow fever vaccination. Study observations and caveats: Reappearing after the booster were most of the clones from primary vaccination (less than 98% CD4, 70% to 90% CD8).

TCRdb passed the 5' RACE reads through MiXCR, listing each CDR3 protein once. This sample has about 340,000 distinct CDR3 sequences, with 3.5% to 4.5% found just once. Details on this clonotype: Its specificity is unknown.

V was cut by 5 bases and J by 6 bases, with 14 bases left in between. This CDR3 is built from 15 residues. In germline, CDR1 is SGHTA, CDR2 FQGNSA. V and J are TRBV7-2 and TRBJ1-6, with no clear D. The sequences come from PBMCs, collected 5 days after the yellow fever booster vaccination. This receptor was taken from a young man who received the YFV17D yellow fever vaccine. The CDR3, as DNA: TGTGCCAGCAGCCGAGAGCCGATGCCTAATTCACCCCTCCACTTT. Translation gives CASSREPMPNSPLHF.